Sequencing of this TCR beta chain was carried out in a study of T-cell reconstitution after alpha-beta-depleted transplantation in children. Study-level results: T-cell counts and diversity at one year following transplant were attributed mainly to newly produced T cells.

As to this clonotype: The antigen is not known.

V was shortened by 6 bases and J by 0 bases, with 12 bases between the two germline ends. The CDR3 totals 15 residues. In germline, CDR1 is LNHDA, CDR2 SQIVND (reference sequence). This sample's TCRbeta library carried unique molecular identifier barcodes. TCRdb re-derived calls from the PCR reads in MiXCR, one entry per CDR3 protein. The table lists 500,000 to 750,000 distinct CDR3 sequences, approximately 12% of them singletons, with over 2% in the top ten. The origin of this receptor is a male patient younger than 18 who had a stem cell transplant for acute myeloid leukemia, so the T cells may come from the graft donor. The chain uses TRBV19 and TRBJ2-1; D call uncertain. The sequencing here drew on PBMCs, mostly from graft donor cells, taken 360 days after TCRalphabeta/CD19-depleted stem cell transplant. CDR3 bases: TGTGCCAGTAGGCGACTGTATAGCTCCTACAATGAGCAGTTCTTC. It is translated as CASRRLYSSYNEQFF.